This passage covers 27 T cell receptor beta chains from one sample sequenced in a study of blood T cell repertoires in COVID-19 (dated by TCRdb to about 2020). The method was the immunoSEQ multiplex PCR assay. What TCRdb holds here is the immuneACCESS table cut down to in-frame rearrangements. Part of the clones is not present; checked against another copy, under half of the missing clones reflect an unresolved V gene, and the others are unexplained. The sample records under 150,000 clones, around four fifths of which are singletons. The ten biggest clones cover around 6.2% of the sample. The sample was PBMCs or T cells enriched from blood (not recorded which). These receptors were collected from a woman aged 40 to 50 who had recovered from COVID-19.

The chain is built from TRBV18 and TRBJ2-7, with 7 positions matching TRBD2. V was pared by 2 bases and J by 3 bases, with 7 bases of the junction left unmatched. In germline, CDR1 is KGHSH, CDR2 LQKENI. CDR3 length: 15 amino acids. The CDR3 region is CASSPSSSGGYEQYF. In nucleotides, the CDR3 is TGTGCCAGCTCACCATCGTCTAGCGGAGGCTACGAGCAGTACTTC. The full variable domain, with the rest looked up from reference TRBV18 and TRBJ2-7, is NAGVMQNPRHLVRRRGQEARLRCSPMKGHSHVYWYRQLPEEGLKFMVYLQKENIIDESGMPKERFSAEFPKEGPSILRIQQVVRGDSAAYFCASSPSSSGGYEQYFGPGTRLTVT.

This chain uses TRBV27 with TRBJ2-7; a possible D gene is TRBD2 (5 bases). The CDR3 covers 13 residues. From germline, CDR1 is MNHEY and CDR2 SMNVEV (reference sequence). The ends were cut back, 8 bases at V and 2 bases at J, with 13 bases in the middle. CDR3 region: CASHETGTYEQYF. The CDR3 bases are TGTGCCAGCCATGAGACGGGGACCTACGAGCAGTACTTC.

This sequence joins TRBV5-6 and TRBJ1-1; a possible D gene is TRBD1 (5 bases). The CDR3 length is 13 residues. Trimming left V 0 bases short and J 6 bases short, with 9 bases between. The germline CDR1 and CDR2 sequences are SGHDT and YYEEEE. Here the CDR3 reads CASSLVLGPEAFF. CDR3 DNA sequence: TGTGCCAGCAGCTTGGTATTGGGGCCTGAAGCTTTCTTT.

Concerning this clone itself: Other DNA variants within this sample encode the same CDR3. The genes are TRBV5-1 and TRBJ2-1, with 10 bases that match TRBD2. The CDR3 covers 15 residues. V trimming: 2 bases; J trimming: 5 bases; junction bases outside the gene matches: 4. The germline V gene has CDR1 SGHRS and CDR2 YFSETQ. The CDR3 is CASSLGLAGDNEQFF. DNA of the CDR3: TGCGCCAGCAGCTTAGGCCTAGCGGGGGACAATGAGCAGTTCTTC.

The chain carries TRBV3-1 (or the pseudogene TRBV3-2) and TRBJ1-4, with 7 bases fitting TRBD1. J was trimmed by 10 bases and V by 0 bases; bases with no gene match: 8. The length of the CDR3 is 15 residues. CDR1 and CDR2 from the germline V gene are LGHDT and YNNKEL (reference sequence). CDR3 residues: CASSQEGQGVGKLFF. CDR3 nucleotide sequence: TGTGCCAGCAGCCAAGAGGGTCAGGGGGTCGGAAAACTGTTTTTT.

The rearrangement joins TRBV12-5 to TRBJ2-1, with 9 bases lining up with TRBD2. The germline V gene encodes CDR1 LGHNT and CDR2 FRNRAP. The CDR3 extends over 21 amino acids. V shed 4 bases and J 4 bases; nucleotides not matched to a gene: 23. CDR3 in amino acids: CASGSTPQRGVLREEYNEQFF. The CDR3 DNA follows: TGTGCTAGTGGTTCAACCCCACAGCGGGGGGTCCTAAGGGAAGAGTACAATGAGCAGTTCTTC.

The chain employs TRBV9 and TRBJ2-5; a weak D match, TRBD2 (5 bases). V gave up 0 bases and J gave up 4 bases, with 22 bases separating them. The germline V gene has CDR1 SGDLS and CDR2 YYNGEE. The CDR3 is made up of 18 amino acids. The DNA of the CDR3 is TGTGCCAGCAGCGTAGGTCCCCGACTACGGCGAGTCGGAGAGACCCAGTACTTC. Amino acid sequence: CASSVGPRLRRVGETQYF.

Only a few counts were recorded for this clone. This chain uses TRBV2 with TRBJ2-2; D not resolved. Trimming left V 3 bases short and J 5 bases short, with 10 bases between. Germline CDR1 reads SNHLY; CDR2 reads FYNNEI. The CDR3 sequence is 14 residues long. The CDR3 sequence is CASSDGRSTGELFF. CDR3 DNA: TGTGCCAGCAGTGACGGCAGGTCTACCGGGGAGCTGTTTTTT.

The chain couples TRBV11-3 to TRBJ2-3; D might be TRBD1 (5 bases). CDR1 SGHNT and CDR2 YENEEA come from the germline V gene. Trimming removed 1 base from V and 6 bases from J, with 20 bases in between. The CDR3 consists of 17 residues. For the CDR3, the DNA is TGTGCCAGCAGCTTAGGCATACTTGCGCTAGGGGTGGATACGCAGTATTTT. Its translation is CASSLGILALGVDTQYF.

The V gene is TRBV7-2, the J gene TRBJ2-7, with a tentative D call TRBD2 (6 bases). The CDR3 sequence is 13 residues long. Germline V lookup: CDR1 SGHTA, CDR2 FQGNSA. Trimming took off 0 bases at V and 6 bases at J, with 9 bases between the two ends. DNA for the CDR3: TGTGCCAGCAGCTTAGCGGGAGCGGGCGAGCAGTACTTC. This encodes CASSLAGAGEQYF.

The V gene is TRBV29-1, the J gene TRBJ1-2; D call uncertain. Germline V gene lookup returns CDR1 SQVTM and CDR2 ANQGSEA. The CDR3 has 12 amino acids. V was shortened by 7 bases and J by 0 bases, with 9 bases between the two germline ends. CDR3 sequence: CSAQLTNYGYTF. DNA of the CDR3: TGCAGCGCACAGCTTACTAACTATGGCTACACCTTC.

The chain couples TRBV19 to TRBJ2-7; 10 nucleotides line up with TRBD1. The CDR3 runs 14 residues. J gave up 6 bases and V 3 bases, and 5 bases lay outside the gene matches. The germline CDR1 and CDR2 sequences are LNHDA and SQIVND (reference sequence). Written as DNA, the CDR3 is TGTGCCAGTAGTATGGACAGGGGGTTTCGCGAGCAGTACTTC. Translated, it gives CASSMDRGFREQYF. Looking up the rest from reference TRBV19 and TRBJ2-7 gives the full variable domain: DGGITQSPKYLFRKEGQNVTLSCEQNLNHDAMYWYRQDPGQGLRLIYYSQIVNDFQKGDIAEGYSVSREKKESFPLTVTSAQKNPTAFYLCASSMDRGFREQYFGPGTRLTVT.

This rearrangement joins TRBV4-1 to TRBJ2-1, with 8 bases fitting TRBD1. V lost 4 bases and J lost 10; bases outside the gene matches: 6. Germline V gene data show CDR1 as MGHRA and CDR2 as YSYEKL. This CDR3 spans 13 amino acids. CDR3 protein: CASSRTGGEEQFF. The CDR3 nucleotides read TGCGCCAGCAGCCGCACAGGGGGAGAGGAGCAGTTCTTC.

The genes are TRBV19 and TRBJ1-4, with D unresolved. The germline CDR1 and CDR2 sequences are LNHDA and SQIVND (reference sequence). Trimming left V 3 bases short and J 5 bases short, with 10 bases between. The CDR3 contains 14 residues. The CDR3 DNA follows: TGTGCCAGTAGTATGTTCCAGGTCAATGAAAAACTGTTTTTT. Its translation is CASSMFQVNEKLFF.

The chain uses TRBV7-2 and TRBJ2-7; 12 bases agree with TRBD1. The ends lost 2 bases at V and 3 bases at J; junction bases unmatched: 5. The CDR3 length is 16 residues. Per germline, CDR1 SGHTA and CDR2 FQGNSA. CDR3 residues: CASSLWGDRGHYEQYF. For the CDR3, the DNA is TGTGCCAGCAGCTTATGGGGGGACAGGGGGCACTACGAGCAGTACTTC.

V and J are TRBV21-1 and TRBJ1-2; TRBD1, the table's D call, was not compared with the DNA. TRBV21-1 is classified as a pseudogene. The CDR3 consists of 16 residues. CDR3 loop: CASSNWQGNPRYGYTF. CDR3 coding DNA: TGTGCCAGCAGCAATTGGCAGGGGAACCCTAGATATGGCTACACCTTC.

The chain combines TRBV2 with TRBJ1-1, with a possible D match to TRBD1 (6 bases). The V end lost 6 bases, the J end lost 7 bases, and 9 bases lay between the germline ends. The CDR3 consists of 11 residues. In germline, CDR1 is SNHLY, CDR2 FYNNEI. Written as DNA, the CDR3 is TGTGCCAGCAGGGACAGAGGTGAAGCTTTCTTT. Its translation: CASRDRGEAFF.

In DNA, the CDR3 is TGTGCCAGCAGCTGGGGGGGCGCGGATCGGCGAGGGACCGGGGAGCTGTTTTTT. Protein product: CASSWGGADRRGTGELFF. This chain joins TRBV7-9 and TRBJ2-2; TRBD2 is a possible D gene (7 bases). Germline V lookup: CDR1 SEHNR, CDR2 FQNEAQ (reference sequence). Trimming removed 4 bases at V and 5 bases at J, with 23 bases between. The CDR3 is made up of 18 amino acids.

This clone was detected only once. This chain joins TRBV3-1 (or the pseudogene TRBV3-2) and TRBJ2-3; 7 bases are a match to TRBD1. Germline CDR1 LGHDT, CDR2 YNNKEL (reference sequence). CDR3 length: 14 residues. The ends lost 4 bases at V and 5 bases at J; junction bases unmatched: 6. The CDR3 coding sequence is TGTGCCAGCAGCCCGAGACAGGGCGAAGATACGCAGTATTTT. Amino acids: CASSPRQGEDTQYF.

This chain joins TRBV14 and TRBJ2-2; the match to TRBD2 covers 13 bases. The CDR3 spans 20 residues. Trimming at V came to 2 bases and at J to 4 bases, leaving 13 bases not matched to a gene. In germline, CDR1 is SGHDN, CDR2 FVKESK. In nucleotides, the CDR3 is TGTGCCAGCAGCCAACGCGGTGGACTAGCGGGAGAGCGTGCCACCGGGGAGCTGTTTTTT. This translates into CASSQRGGLAGERATGELFF.

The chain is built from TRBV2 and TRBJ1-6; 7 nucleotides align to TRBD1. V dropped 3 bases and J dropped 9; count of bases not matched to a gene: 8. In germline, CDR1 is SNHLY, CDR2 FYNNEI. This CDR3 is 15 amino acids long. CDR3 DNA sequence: TGTGCCAGCAGTGAGGAGGGGGCGGGTATTTCACCCCTCCACTTT. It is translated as CASSEEGAGISPLHF.

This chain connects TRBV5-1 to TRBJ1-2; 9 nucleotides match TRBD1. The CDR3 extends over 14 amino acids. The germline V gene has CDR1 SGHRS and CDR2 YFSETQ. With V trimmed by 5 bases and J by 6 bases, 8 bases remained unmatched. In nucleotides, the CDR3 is TGCGCCAGCAGGATACAGGGGGCGGAGAATGGCTACACCTTC. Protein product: CASRIQGAENGYTF.

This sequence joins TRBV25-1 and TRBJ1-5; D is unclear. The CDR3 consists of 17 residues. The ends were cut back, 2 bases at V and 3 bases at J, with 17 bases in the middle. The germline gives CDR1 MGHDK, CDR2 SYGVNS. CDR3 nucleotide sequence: TGTGCCAGCAGTGAACGTCGGCAGGATCGATACAATCAGCCCCAGCATTTT. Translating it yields CASSERRQDRYNQPQHF.

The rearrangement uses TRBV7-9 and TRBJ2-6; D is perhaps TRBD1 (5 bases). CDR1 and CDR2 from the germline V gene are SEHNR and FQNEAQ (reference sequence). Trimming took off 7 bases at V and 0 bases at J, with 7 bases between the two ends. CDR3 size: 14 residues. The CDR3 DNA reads TGTGCCAGCACCGACAGCTCTGGGGCCAACGTCCTGACTTTC. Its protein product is CASTDSSGANVLTF.

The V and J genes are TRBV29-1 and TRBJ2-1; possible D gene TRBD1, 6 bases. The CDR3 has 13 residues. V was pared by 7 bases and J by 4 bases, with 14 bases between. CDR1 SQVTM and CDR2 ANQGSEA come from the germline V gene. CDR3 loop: CSEITGFYNEQFF. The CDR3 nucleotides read TGCAGCGAGATTACAGGGTTTTACAATGAGCAGTTCTTC.

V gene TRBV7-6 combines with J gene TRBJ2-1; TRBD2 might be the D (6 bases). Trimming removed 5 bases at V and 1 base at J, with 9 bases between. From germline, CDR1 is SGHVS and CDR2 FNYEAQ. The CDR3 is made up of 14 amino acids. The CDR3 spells CASSPGGSYNEQFF. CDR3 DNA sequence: TGTGCCAGCAGCCCCGGGGGATCCTACAATGAGCAGTTCTTC.

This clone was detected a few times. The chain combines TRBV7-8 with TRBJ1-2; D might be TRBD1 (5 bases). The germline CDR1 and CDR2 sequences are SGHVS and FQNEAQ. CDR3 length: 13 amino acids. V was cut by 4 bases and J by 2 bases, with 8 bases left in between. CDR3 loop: CASSSGENYGYTF. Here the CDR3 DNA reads TGTGCCAGCAGCTCGGGGGAAAACTATGGCTACACCTTC. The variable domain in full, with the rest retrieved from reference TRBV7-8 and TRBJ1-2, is GAGVSQSPRYKVAKRGQDVALRCDPISGHVSLFWYQQALGQGPEFLTYFQNEAQLDKSGLPSDRFFAERPEGSVSTLKIQRTQQEDSAVYLCASSSGENYGYTFGSGTRLTVV.